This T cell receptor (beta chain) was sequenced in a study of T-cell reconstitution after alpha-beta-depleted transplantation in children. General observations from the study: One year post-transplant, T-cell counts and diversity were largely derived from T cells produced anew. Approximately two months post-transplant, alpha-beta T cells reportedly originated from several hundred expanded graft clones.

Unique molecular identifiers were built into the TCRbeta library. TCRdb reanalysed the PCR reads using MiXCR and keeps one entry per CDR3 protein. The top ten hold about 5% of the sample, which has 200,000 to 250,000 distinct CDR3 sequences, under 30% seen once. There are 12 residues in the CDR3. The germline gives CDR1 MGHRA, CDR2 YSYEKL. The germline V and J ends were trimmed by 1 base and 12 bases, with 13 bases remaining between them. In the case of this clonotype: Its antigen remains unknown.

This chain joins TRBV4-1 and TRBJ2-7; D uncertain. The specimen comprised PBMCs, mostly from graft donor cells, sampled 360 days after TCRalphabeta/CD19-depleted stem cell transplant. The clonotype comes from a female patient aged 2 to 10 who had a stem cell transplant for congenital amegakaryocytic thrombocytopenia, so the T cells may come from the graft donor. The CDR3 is CASSQGDQGRYF. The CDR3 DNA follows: TGCGCCAGCAGCCAAGGTGACCAAGGGCGGTACTTC.